The T cell receptor beta chain under discussion was sequenced for a study of cytomegalovirus exposure and HLA in healthy donors. Study in general: Earlier, some 180 million T cells were analyzed, and 90 million to 120 million unique TCR beta sequences were found among them.

The PCR contained 60 Vbeta and 13 Jbeta primers. Profiling relied on immunoSEQ multiplex PCR, and the TCRdb table lists in-frame clones only, not all of them. The specimen's table records about 67,000 clones. With regard to this clone: Its antigen is not known.

Points from the study as a whole: The authors listed some 150 TCR beta chains as cytomegalovirus-associated. TCR beta V segments were, for the most part, productive about 87% or about 30% of the time in an earlier analysis.

The germline gives CDR1 ENHRY, CDR2 SYGVKD. The CDR3 has 19 amino acids. J lost 6 bases, V lost 2 bases, and 12 bases had no gene match. Healthy bone marrow donors made up the cohort. The sequencing sample was made of PBMCs. This chain links TRBV10-3 with TRBJ2-1; 14 bases map to TRBD2. This sequence was found in a boy aged 5-17 years in good health and CMV-seronegative. CDR3 sequence: CAISEPRTSGRSSSNEQFF. As DNA, the CDR3 is TGTGCCATCAGTGAGCCCCGGACTAGCGGGAGGAGTTCTAGCAATGAGCAGTTCTTC.